What follows is one TCR beta chain and its context. As yet, its antigen is unknown. The data derive from a study of Ad26.COV2.S vaccination and SARS-CoV-2 variants. About the research overall: Administration of Ad26.COV2.S was intramuscular, either once or twice 56 days apart.

In germline, CDR1 is MDHEN, CDR2 SYDVKM. The CDR3 is made up of 14 amino acids. V was pared by 7 bases and J by 6 bases, with 13 bases between. The repertoire was sequenced with immunoSEQ multiplex PCR; TCRdb's copy has only in-frame clones and lacks some. This table holds a few hundred thousand clones, roughly 90% found once. Notes on the study in general: Breadth, reportedly substantial, characterized the spike-specific CD8+ and CD4+ T cell responses after vaccination. People who got the vaccine or the placebo had similar non-spike TCR breadth.

Treatment given: roughly 19 received Ad26.COV2.S at low or high dose, single or two shots; 5 received placebo; per-sample allocation not given. On day 63 after the first injection, vaccine and placebo recipients gave samples. The receptor comes from a person aged 18-60 years who received the Ad26.COV2.S COVID-19 vaccine or a placebo. V and J are TRBV28 and TRBJ1-6; D gene uncertain. The material was peripheral blood, obtained in a trial of Ad26.COV2.S vaccine versus placebo. The CDR3 here is CASNPDGFNSPLHF. In DNA form, the CDR3 reads TGTGCCAGCAATCCGGACGGCTTTAATTCACCCCTCCACTTT.